This T cell receptor (beta chain) was identified during a study of spatial heterogeneity in lung cancer. The time point is: sample taken at primary tumor resection. The CDR3 is 18 amino acids. Germline-derived CDR1 and CDR2 are SGHRS and YFSETQ. V lost 2 bases, J lost 1 base, and 19 bases lay in between. TCRdb processed the 5' RACE reads anew with MiXCR; each CDR3 protein has one entry. Here the sample spans approximately 25,000 distinct CDR3 sequences, approximately 3% being singletons. The sample holds many counts of this clonotype. The TCR originated in a female donor with early-stage non-small cell lung cancer. The V and J genes are TRBV5-1 and TRBJ2-1; tentative D call: TRBD1 (6 bases). The sample was PBMCs, taken at surgery. The chain's CDR3 is CASSFGPRGQGSYNEQFF. CDR3 nucleotide sequence: TGCGCCAGCAGCTTTGGCCCTAGGGGTCAGGGGTCCTACAATGAGCAGTTCTTC.